This T cell receptor beta chain was recorded in a study of blood T cell repertoires in COVID-19. Study overall: The samples span acute and convalescent COVID-19 from the United States, Italy and Spain. PBMCs, B-cell-depleted T cells, or T cells were the source of the cDNA or gDNA that made up the material.

Germline V gene sequence: CDR1 MNHEY, CDR2 SVGAGI. This CDR3 spans 13 amino acids. V lost 0 bases and J 8 bases, leaving 10 bases between the germline ends. Profiling relied on immunoSEQ multiplex PCR, and the TCRdb table lists in-frame clones only, not all of them. The top ten hold 3.9% of the sample, which has around 150,000 clones, approximately 90% seen once. Sequencing was performed on peripheral blood. This receptor was obtained from a woman aged 60-75 years who had recovered from COVID-19. The chain couples TRBV6-5 to TRBJ1-2; D perhaps matches TRBD1 (5 bases). CDR3 in amino acids: CASSYSQGIGYTF. CDR3 sequence (DNA): TGTGCCAGCAGTTACTCGCAGGGCATAGGCTACACCTTC.